Below are 16 T cell receptor beta chains sequenced from a single sample in a study of T-cell memory formation after mild COVID-19. Using its own MiXCR run on the 5' RACE reads, TCRdb lists one record per CDR3 protein. The table has about 600,000 distinct CDR3 sequences, about 22% seen once; the top ten hold roughly 8.1%. Material for sequencing was PBMCs or a T cell subset sorted from them (not recorded which). These receptors originate from an adult woman who had mild COVID-19 (a few samples of this study predate the infection). Cell type and time point are not known.

This clonotype was detected many times. The CDR3 nucleotides are TGTGCCAGCAGCCAAGGGGGAGAAGCTTTCTTT. It yields the protein CASSQGGEAFF. This sequence joins TRBV3-1 and TRBJ1-1, with D hard to call. The CDR3 has 11 residues. With 1 base removed from V and 8 bases from J, the gap between germline ends came to 5 bases. Germline V lookup: CDR1 LGHDT, CDR2 YNNKEL (reference sequence).

This clonotype was found a few times. The rearrangement uses TRBV11-2 and TRBJ2-1, with D perhaps given as TRBD1 or TRBD2 (6 bases each). Trimming stripped 0 bases from V and 0 bases from J, with 15 bases between. CDR3 length equals 18 residues. Per germline, CDR1 SGHAT and CDR2 FQNNGV. CDR3 region: CASSLDVRGLTSYNEQFF. CDR3 in DNA: TGTGCCAGCAGCTTAGATGTCCGGGGGCTGACCTCCTACAATGAGCAGTTCTTC.

This chain links TRBV7-9 with TRBJ2-7, with 12 nucleotides matching TRBD2. V dropped 5 bases and J dropped 0; count of bases not matched to a gene: 5. The CDR3 loop spans 16 amino acids. Germline assignment: CDR1 SEHNR and CDR2 FQNEAQ (reference sequence). CDR3 sequence (DNA): TGTGCCAGCAGCACCCTGACTAGCGGGAGCTCCTACGAGCAGTACTTC. The encoded protein is CASSTLTSGSSYEQYF.

The table lists this clonotype with a few counts. CDR3 in DNA: TGTGCCAGCTCACCACCGGAGGGCACTGAAGCTTTCTTT. Its translation: CASSPPEGTEAFF. This rearrangement joins TRBV18 to TRBJ1-1; no reliable D call. CDR3 length: 13 residues. V shed 0 bases and J shed 4 bases, with 6 bases lying between them. Per the germline V gene, CDR1 is KGHSH and CDR2 is LQKENI.

This clonotype was seen more than once but under ten times. The chain couples TRBV29-1 to TRBJ2-1; 15 bases agree with TRBD2. V lost 3 bases to trimming and J lost 0 bases; unmatched junction nucleotides: 9. The CDR3 is made up of 19 amino acids. The germline V gene has CDR1 SQVTM and CDR2 ANQGSEA. DNA for the CDR3: TGCAGCGTTGACGGGGTGGAGGGACTAGCGGGAGGCTCCTACAATGAGCAGTTCTTC. Encoded protein: CSVDGVEGLAGGSYNEQFF.

This clonotype was observed at least ten times. The chain uses TRBV24-1 and TRBJ2-5; TRBD1 might be the D (6 bases). In germline, CDR1 is KGHDR, CDR2 SFDVKD. Deletions cut 5 bases from V and 5 bases from J, with 14 bases between. The CDR3 consists of 14 residues. The CDR3 sequence: CATSAGTWGETQYF. CDR3 nucleotide sequence: TGTGCCACCAGTGCCGGGACATGGGGGGAGACCCAGTACTTC.

This chain uses TRBV6-2 or TRBV6-3 with TRBJ2-7; maybe TRBD2 (6 bases). Germline V gives CDR1 MNHEY, CDR2 SVGEGT. V lost 0 bases and J lost 5, with 14 bases in between. This CDR3 has 15 amino acids. CDR3 sequence (DNA): TGTGCCAGCAGTTACTCCGGGGGAAACATCCACGAGCAGTACTTC. This gives the protein CASSYSGGNIHEQYF.

This clonotype was counted only a few times. V is TRBV30 and J is TRBJ2-3; D is uncertain. CDR1 is GTSNPN and CDR2 is SVGIG in the germline V gene (reference sequence). The CDR3 sequence is 14 residues long. Trimming took off 3 bases at V and 5 bases at J, with 15 bases between the two ends. The CDR3 sequence: CAWSRNNLGDTQYF. CDR3 nucleotides: TGTGCCTGGAGCCGTAACAATTTAGGAGATACGCAGTATTTT. The full variable domain, rest sourced from reference TRBV30 and TRBJ2-3, is SQTIHQWPATLVQPVGSPLSLECTVEGTSNPNLYWYRQAAGRGLQLLFYSVGIGQISSEVPQNLSASRPQDRQFILSSKKLLLSDSGFYLCAWSRNNLGDTQYFGPGTRLTVL.

This chain links TRBV27 with TRBJ2-3, with a tentative D call TRBD2 (6 bases). CDR1 is MNHEY, CDR2 SMNVEV, per germline (reference sequence). The V end lost 4 bases, the J end lost 0 bases, and 11 bases lay between the germline ends. The CDR3 covers 15 residues. CDR3 loop: CASSSLGGSTDTQYF. CDR3 in DNA: TGTGCCAGCAGTTCCCTCGGGGGTAGCACAGATACGCAGTATTTT.

This clonotype came up a few times. The chain combines TRBV5-1 with TRBJ1-1, with 8 bases aligning to TRBD1. Germline CDR1 is SGHRS and CDR2 is YFSETQ. V shed 7 bases and J 7 bases; nucleotides not matched to a gene: 9. The CDR3 covers 13 residues. CDR3 sequence: CASEQGGGGEAFF. As DNA, the CDR3 is TGCGCCAGCGAACAGGGGGGAGGTGGTGAAGCTTTCTTT. Variable domain in full (rest from reference TRBV5-1 and TRBJ1-1): KAGVTQTPRYLIKTRGQQVTLSCSPISGHRSVSWYQQTPGQGLQFLFEYFSETQRNKGNFPGRFSGRQFSNSRSEMNVSTLELGDSALYLCASEQGGGGEAFFGQGTRLTVV.

The chain is built from TRBV7-2 and TRBJ2-2, with 8 bases aligning to TRBD1. The germline V gene has CDR1 SGHTA and CDR2 FQGNSA. V shed 6 bases, J shed 4 bases, and the junction held 7 bases outside the gene matches. The length of the CDR3 is 15 residues. CDR3 protein: CASSPYTGGTGELFF. The CDR3 nucleotides read TGTGCCAGCAGTCCATACACAGGGGGCACCGGGGAGCTGTTTTTT.

This chain connects TRBV24-1 to TRBJ2-2; the match to TRBD1 covers 8 bases. CDR1 is KGHDR, CDR2 SFDVKD, per germline. CDR3 size: 17 residues. Germline trimming cut 6 bases from V and 3 bases from J; bases unmatched to any gene: 11. DNA of the CDR3: TGTGCCACCAGTCCAACCTCGGACAGGGTTTACACCGGGGAGCTGTTTTTT. It translates to CATSPTSDRVYTGELFF.

This chain links TRBV15 with TRBJ1-4, with D hard to call. There are 15 residues in the CDR3. Between the trimmed V and J ends, which lost 0 bases and 4 bases, there was a span of 9 bases. CDR1 is LNHNV and CDR2 is YYDKDF in the germline V gene (reference sequence). The CDR3 spells CATSRDGRDNEKLFF. The CDR3 nucleotides are TGTGCCACCAGCAGAGATGGACGCGATAATGAAAAACTGTTTTTT.

The V gene is TRBV7-3, the J gene TRBJ2-6; D uncertain. V was clipped by 1 base and J by 0 bases, with 13 bases between them. CDR1 and CDR2 (germline): SGHTA, FQGTGA. The CDR3 is 18 amino acids. The CDR3 nucleotides read TGTGCCAGCAGCTTAAACCAGTACCACCGCTCTGGGGCCAACGTCCTGACTTTC. Translation: CASSLNQYHRSGANVLTF.

J is TRBJ2-1 and V is TRBV21-1; TRBD2, the table's D call, lacks a check against the DNA. TRBV21-1 is recorded as a pseudogene. The CDR3 loop spans 19 amino acids. The CDR3 DNA is TGTGCCAGCAGCAAAGAGCACGAGCGGGAGGGCCCACGCGGAAATGAGCAGTTCTTC. Encoded protein: CASSKEHEREGPRGNEQFF.

The CDR3 region is CSARATRDSATYEQYF. CDR3 bases: TGCAGTGCTAGAGCAACCAGGGACAGCGCGACCTACGAGCAGTACTTC. The chain links TRBV20-1 to TRBJ2-7; TRBD1 agrees at 7 bases. CDR1 and CDR2 from the germline V gene are DFQATT and SNEGSKA (reference sequence). CDR3 length: 16 residues. The V segment lost 1 base and the J segment 2 bases; nucleotides outside the gene matches: 11.